The source of this T cell receptor beta chain is a study of monozygotic twins with inflammatory bowel disease. Comment on this clonotype: What it binds is unknown.

Study-level points and caveats: Twins with IBD had fewer clonotypes in common with others than healthy twins, particularly during disease activity.

The length of the CDR3 is 14 residues. CDR1 and CDR2 from the germline V gene are SGHRS and YFSETQ. Whole-blood RNA isolation (total RNA) proceeded without T cell sorting. Researchers used roughly 3,700 ng of total RNA for each TCR library. Following a re-call of the 5' RACE reads, TCRdb has one entry per CDR3 protein and lacks DNA. The sample table includes some 90,000 distinct CDR3 sequences. The receptor was derived from a human donor with ulcerative colitis or Crohn's disease, or a healthy co-twin of an affected twin (not recorded which). The V and J genes are TRBV5-1 and TRBJ2-5; TCRdb indicates TRBD1, and absent DNA this call remains unverified. The material sequenced was blood. CDR3 protein: CASSLQGSVETQYF.